The source of this TCR beta chain is a study of T cell repertoires in cytomegalovirus infection. Many counts were recorded for this clonotype. The antigen remains undetermined. The study, taken as a whole, reports: Of the TCR beta families, the public ones yielded a cumulative frequency that identified carriers of CMV plus the relevant HLA.

Each CDR3 protein gets one entry after TCRdb re-called the reads with MiXCR. The repertoire holds 350,000 to 450,000 distinct CDR3 sequences, with about a sixth as singletons. What was sequenced was PBMCs. This TCR was sampled from a human donor in good health (CMV status not recorded). Some clones in this sample may be carry-over from other donors' samples.

The CDR3 sequence is CASSLGLALLEETQYF. CDR3 DNA sequence: TGTGCCAGCAGCTTAGGGCTAGCGCTCCTCGAAGAGACCCAGTACTTC. The chain joins TRBV7-6 to TRBJ2-5; D possibly corresponds to TRBD2 (6 bases). The V end was cut by 1 base, the J end by 3 bases, with 15 bases between. The germline gives CDR1 SGHVS, CDR2 FNYEAQ. This CDR3 contains 16 residues.